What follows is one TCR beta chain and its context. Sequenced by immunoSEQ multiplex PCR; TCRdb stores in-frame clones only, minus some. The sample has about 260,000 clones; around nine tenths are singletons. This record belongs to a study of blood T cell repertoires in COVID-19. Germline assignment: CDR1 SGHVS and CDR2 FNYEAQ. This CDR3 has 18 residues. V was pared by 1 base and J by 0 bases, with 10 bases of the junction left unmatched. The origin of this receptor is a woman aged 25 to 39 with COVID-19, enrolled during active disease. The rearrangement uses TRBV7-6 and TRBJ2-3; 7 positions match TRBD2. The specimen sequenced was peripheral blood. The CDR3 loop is CASSLGATSVSSTDTQYF. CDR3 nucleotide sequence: TGTGCCAGCAGCTTAGGAGCTACTAGCGTCTCTAGCACAGATACGCAGTATTTT.